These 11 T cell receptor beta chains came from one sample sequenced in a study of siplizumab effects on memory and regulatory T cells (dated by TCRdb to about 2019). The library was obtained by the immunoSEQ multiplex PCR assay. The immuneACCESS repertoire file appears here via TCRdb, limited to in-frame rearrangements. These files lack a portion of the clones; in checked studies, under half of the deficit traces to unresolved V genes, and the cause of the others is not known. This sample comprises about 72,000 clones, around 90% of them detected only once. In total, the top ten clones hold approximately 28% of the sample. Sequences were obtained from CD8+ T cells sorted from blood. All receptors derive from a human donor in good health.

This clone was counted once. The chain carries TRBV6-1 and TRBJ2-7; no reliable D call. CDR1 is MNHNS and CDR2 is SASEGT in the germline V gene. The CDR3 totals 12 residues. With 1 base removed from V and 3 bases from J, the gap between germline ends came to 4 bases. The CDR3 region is CASSEDGYEQYF. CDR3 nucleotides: TGTGCCAGCAGTGAAGACGGCTACGAGCAGTACTTC.

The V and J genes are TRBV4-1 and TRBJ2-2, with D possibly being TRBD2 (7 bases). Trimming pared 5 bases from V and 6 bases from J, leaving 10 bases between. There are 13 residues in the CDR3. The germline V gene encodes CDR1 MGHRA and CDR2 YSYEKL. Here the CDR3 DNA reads TGCGCCAGCAGCGGGGGGGCTCCCGGGGAGCTGTTTTTT. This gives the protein CASSGGAPGELFF.

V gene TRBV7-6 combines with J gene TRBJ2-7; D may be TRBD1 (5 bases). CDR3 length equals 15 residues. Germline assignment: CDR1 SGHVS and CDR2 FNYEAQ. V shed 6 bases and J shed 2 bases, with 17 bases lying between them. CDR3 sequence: CASSPMNDSPYEQYF. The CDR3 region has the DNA TGTGCCAGCAGTCCTATGAACGACAGCCCCTACGAGCAGTACTTC.

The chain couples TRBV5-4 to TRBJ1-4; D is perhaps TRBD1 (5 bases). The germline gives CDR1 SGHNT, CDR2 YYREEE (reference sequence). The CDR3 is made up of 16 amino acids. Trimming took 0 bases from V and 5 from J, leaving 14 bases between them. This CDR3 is CASSLVSGRDNEKLFF. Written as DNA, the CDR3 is TGTGCCAGCAGCTTGGTATCGGGACGGGACAATGAAAAACTGTTTTTT.

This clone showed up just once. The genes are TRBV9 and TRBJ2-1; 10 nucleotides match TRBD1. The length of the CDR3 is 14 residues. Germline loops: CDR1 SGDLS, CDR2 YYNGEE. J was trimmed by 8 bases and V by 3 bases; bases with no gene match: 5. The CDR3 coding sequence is TGTGCCAGCAGCGCAGGACAGGGGGGCTATGAGCAGTTCTTC. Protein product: CASSAGQGGYEQFF.

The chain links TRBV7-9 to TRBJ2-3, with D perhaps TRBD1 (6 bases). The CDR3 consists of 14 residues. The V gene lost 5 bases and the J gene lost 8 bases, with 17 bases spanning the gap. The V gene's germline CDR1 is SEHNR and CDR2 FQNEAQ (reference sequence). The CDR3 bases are TGTGCCAGCAGCCCGGGACCGGGACACCCTACGCAGTATTTT. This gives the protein CASSPGPGHPTQYF.

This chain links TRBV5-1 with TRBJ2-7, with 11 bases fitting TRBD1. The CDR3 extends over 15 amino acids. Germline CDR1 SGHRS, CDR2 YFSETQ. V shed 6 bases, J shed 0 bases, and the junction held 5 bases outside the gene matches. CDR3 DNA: TGCGCCAGCAACCTAGGGACAGGGGGCTCCTACGAGCAGTACTTC. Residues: CASNLGTGGSYEQYF.

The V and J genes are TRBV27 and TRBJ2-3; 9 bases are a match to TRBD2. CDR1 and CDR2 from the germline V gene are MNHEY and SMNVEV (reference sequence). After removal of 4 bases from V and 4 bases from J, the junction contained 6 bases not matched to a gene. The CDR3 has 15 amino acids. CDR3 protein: CASSSPGLASDTQYF. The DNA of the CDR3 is TGTGCCAGCAGTTCCCCGGGACTAGCTTCAGATACGCAGTATTTT.

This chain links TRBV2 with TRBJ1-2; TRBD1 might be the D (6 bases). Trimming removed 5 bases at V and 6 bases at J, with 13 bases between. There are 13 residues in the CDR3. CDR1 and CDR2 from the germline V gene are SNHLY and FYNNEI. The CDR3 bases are TGTGCCAGCAGTCTACAGGGCCCCAATGGCTACACCTTC. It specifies CASSLQGPNGYTF.

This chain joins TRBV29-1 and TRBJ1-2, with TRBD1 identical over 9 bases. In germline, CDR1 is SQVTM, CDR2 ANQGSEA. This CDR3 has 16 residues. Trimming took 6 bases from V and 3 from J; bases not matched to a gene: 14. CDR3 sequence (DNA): TGCAGCGTAAATCCGGTAGTGGGACAGGGTGACTATGGCTACACCTTC. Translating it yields CSVNPVVGQGDYGYTF.

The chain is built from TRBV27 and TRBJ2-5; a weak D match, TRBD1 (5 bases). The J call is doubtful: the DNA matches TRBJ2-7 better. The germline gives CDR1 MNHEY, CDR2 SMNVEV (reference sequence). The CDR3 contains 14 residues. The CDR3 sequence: CASSYQGPNYEQYF. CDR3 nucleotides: TGTGCCAGCAGTTACCAGGGCCCCAACTACGAGCAGTACTTC.